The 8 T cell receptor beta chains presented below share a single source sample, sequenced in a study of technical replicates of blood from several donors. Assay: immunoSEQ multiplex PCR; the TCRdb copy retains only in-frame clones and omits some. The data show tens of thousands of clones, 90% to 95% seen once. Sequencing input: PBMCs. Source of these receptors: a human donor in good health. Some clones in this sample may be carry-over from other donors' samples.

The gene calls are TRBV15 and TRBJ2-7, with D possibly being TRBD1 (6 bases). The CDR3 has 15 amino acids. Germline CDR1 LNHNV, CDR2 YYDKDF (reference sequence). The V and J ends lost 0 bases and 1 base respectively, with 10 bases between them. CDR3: CATSRDRGQSYEQYF. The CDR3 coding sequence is TGTGCCACCAGCAGAGACCGAGGACAGTCCTACGAGCAGTACTTC.

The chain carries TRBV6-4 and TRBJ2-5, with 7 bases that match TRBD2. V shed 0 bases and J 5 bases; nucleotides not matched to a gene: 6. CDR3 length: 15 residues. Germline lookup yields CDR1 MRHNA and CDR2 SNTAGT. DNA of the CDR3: TGTGCCAGCAGTGACTCGGCTAGCGGTTCGGAGACCCAGTACTTC. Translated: CASSDSASGSETQYF.

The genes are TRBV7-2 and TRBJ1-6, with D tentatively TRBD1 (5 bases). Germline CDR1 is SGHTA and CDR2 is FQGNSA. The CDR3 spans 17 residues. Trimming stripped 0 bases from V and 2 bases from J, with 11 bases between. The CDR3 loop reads CASSLAQGGAYNSPLHF. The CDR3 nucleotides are TGTGCCAGCAGCTTAGCTCAGGGAGGGGCCTATAATTCACCCCTCCACTTT.

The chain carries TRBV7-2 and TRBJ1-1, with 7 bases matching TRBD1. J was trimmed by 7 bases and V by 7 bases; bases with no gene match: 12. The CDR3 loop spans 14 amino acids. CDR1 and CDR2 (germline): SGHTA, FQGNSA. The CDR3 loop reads CASKPGGSSGEAFF. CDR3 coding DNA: TGTGCCAGCAAACCAGGGGGAAGTTCCGGTGAAGCTTTCTTT.

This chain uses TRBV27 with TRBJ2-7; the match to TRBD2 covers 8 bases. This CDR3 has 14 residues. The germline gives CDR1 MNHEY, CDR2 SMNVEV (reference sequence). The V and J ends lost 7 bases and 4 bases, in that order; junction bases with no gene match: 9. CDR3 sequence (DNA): TGTGCCAGCAATGGAGCGGGAGCCTCTTACGAGCAGTACTTC. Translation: CASNGAGASYEQYF.

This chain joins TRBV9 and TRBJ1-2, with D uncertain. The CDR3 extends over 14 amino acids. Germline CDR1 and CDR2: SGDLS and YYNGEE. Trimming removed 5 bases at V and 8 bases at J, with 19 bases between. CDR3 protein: CASSASGSPSGYTF. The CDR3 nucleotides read TGTGCCAGCAGTGCCTCGGGTAGCCCCTCGGGCTACACCTTC.

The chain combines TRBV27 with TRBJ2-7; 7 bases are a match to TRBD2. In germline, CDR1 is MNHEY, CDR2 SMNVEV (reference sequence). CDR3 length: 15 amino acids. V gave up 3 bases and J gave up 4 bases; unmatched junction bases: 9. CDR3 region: CASSFGRGGLYEQYF. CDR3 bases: TGTGCCAGCAGTTTTGGTCGGGGAGGGTTGTACGAGCAGTACTTC.

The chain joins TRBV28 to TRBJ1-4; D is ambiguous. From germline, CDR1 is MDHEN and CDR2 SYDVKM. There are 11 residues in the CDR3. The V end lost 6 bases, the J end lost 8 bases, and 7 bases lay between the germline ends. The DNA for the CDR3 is TGTGCCAGCAGAACAAACGAAAAACTGTTTTTT. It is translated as CASRTNEKLFF.